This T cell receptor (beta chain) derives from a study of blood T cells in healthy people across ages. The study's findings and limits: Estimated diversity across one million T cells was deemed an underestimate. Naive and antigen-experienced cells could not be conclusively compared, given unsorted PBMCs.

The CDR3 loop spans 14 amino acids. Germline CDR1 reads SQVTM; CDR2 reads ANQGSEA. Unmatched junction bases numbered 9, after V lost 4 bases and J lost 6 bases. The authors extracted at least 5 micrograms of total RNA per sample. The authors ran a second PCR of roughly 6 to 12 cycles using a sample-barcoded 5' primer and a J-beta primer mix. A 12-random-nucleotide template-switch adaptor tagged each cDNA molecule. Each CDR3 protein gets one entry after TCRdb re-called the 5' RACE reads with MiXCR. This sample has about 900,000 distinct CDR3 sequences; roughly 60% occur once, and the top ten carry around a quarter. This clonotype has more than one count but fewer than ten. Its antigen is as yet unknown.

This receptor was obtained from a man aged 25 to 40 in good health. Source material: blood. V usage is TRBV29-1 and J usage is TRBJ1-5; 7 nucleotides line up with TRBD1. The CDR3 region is CSVGVEGAGQPQHF. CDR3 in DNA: TGCAGCGTTGGGGTTGAGGGGGCTGGTCAGCCCCAGCATTTT.